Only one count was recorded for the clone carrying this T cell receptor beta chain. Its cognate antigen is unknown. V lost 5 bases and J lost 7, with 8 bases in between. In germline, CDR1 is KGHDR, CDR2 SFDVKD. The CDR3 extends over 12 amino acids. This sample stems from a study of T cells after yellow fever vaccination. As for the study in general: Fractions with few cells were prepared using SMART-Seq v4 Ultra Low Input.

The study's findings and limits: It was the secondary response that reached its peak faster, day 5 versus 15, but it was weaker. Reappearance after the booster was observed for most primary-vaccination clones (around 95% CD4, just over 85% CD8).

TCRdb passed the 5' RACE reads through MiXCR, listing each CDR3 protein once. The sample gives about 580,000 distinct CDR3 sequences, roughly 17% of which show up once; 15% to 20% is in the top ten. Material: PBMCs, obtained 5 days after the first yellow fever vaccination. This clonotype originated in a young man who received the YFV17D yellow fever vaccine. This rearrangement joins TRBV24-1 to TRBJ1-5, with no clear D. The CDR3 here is CATSVGRQPQHF. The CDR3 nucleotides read TGTGCCACCAGTGTTGGCAGACAGCCCCAGCATTTT.